This is a list of T cell receptor beta chains from one sample in a study of STAT5B mutations in CD4+ large granular lymphocyte leukemia. Assay: immunoSEQ multiplex PCR; the TCRdb copy retains only in-frame clones and omits some. The profile shows under 35,000 clones, 78% of them singletons. The specimen was CD4+ T cells from blood buffy coats. The receptors were gathered from a human donor in good health. Both conserved end residues are part of each CDR3. The order of the fields is CDR3 length, J gene, D gene, V gene, clone size, CDR3 DNA, CDR3 protein. D genes are given only for firm matches. A clone size is listed for some rows: how often the clone was seen (once, few, many), or a class if it is expanded.

len: 15
j_gene: TRBJ2-1
d_gene: .
v_gene: TRBV6-1
abundance: .
CDR3nt: TGTGCCAGTAGGAACGGGCAGGGAGACTTCGATGAGCAGTTCTTC
CDR3aa: CASRNGQGDFDEQFF

len: 12
j_gene: TRBJ2-7
d_gene: .
v_gene: TRBV28
abundance: few
CDR3nt: TGTGCCAGCAGTCCTTTTCTCTACGAGCAGTACTTC
CDR3aa: CASSPFLYEQYF

len: 12
j_gene: TRBJ2-5
d_gene: .
v_gene: TRBV5-1
abundance: .
CDR3nt: TGCGCCAGCGGGGGAGAGGGGGAGACCCAGTACTTC
CDR3aa: CASGGEGETQYF

len: 15
j_gene: TRBJ2-3
d_gene: .
v_gene: TRBV14
abundance: .
CDR3nt: TGTGCCAGCAGCCCGAGGACATTTAGCACAGATACGCAGTATTTT
CDR3aa: CASSPRTFSTDTQYF

len: 12
j_gene: TRBJ2-5
d_gene: .
v_gene: TRBV7-9
abundance: .
CDR3nt: TGTGCCAGCAGGTATTCCCAAGAGACCCAGTACTTC
CDR3aa: CASRYSQETQYF

len: 17
j_gene: TRBJ1-5
d_gene: .
v_gene: TRBV2
abundance: .
CDR3nt: TGTGCCAGCAGTGAAAGGGTGTGGGGGTTAAGCAATCAGCCCCAGCATTTT
CDR3aa: CASSERVWGLSNQPQHF

len: 12
j_gene: TRBJ1-2
d_gene: .
v_gene: TRBV6-1
abundance: .
CDR3nt: TGTGCCAGCAGGTCGGCACGGGGTGGCTACACCTTC
CDR3aa: CASRSARGGYTF

len: 13
j_gene: TRBJ1-2
d_gene: TRBD1
v_gene: TRBV10-1
abundance: .
CDR3nt: TGCGCCACCTCTTCAGGGGGCGCTTTTGGCTACACCTTC
CDR3aa: CATSSGGAFGYTF

len: 12
j_gene: TRBJ2-7
d_gene: .
v_gene: TRBV2
abundance: .
CDR3nt: TGTGCCAGCAGTGATTGGCTGGGGCTCCCCCACTTC
CDR3aa: CASSDWLGLPHF

len: 15
j_gene: TRBJ2-3
d_gene: .
v_gene: TRBV11-2
abundance: .
CDR3nt: TGTGCCAGCAGCTTACCAGCGGGTCTGGCAGATACGCAGTATTTT
CDR3aa: CASSLPAGLADTQYF

len: 15
j_gene: TRBJ1-5
d_gene: TRBD1
v_gene: TRBV19
abundance: .
CDR3nt: TGTGCCAGTAAGCCACAGGGGGGCGACAATCAGCCCCAGCATTTT
CDR3aa: CASKPQGGDNQPQHF

len: 14
j_gene: TRBJ2-2
d_gene: .
v_gene: TRBV12-5
abundance: once
CDR3nt: TGTGCTAGTGGTCGCCGACTGAGCACCGGGGAGCTGTTTTTT
CDR3aa: CASGRRLSTGELFF

len: 12
j_gene: TRBJ1-2
d_gene: .
v_gene: TRBV28
abundance: .
CDR3nt: TGTGCCAGCAGTTTGTTCGACTATGGCTACACCTTC
CDR3aa: CASSLFDYGYTF

len: 16
j_gene: TRBJ2-1
d_gene: .
v_gene: TRBV7-6
abundance: .
CDR3nt: TGTGCCAGCAGCCCAAGAGCCTCGAGCTCCTACAATGAGCAGTTCTTC
CDR3aa: CASSPRASSSYNEQFF

len: 15
j_gene: TRBJ1-6
d_gene: TRBD1
v_gene: TRBV5-1
abundance: .
CDR3nt: TGCGCCAGCAGCTTGGCCCAGGGGGATAATTCACCCCTCCACTTT
CDR3aa: CASSLAQGDNSPLHF

len: 16
j_gene: TRBJ1-5
d_gene: .
v_gene: TRBV4-1
abundance: .
CDR3nt: TGCGCCAGCAGCCAAGAGGCGTCAGGGTATCGACAGCCCCAGCATTTT
CDR3aa: CASSQEASGYRQPQHF

len: 14
j_gene: TRBJ2-2
d_gene: .
v_gene: TRBV2
abundance: .
CDR3nt: TGTGCCAGCAGTGGGCAGGGTGCCGCCGGGGAGCTGTTTTTT
CDR3aa: CASSGQGAAGELFF

len: 14
j_gene: TRBJ2-2
d_gene: .
v_gene: TRBV10-3
abundance: .
CDR3nt: TGTGCCATCCGCGAGGGAGTGGGCACCGGGGAGCTGTTTTTT
CDR3aa: CAIREGVGTGELFF

len: 15
j_gene: TRBJ1-5
d_gene: .
v_gene: TRBV7-2
abundance: .
CDR3nt: TGTGCCAGCAGCTTACAGGGCATCCTAAATCAGCCCCAGCATTTT
CDR3aa: CASSLQGILNQPQHF

len: 15
j_gene: TRBJ2-1
d_gene: .
v_gene: TRBV4-2
abundance: .
CDR3nt: TGTGCCAGCAGCCAAGATCTAGCGACCTACAATGAGCAGTTCTTC
CDR3aa: CASSQDLATYNEQFF

len: 14
j_gene: TRBJ2-3
d_gene: .
v_gene: TRBV9
abundance: .
CDR3nt: TGTGCCAGCAGCGTAGTATCTAGCTCAGATACGCAGTATTTT
CDR3aa: CASSVVSSSDTQYF

len: 15
j_gene: TRBJ2-3
d_gene: .
v_gene: TRBV5-8
abundance: .
CDR3nt: TGTGCCAGCAGCGCCGGCCCGTTTCGGACAGATACGCAGTATTTT
CDR3aa: CASSAGPFRTDTQYF

len: 14
j_gene: TRBJ2-5
d_gene: TRBD1
v_gene: TRBV4-1
abundance: .
CDR3nt: TGCGCCAGCAGCCAAGGACAGGGTGGGGAGACCCAGTACTTC
CDR3aa: CASSQGQGGETQYF

len: 17
j_gene: TRBJ2-5
d_gene: TRBD2
v_gene: TRBV10-3
abundance: .
CDR3nt: TGTGCCATCAGGCCCGGGACTAGCGGGAGGGCCGGAGAGACCCAGTACTTC
CDR3aa: CAIRPGTSGRAGETQYF

len: 15
j_gene: TRBJ2-1
d_gene: TRBD2
v_gene: TRBV30
abundance: .
CDR3nt: TGTGCCTGGAGCGGCGGGAGGGAAAACTACAATGAGCAGTTCTTC
CDR3aa: CAWSGGRENYNEQFF

len: 15
j_gene: TRBJ2-7
d_gene: TRBD1
v_gene: TRBV7-2
abundance: .
CDR3nt: TGTGCCAGCAGCTTAAAAGCAGGGGGCCCCTACGAGCAGTACTTC
CDR3aa: CASSLKAGGPYEQYF

len: 17
j_gene: TRBJ1-5
d_gene: .
v_gene: TRBV10-3
abundance: few
CDR3nt: TGTGCCATCAGTCCCGGGACATATCCTGGGGGCAATCAGCCCCAGCATTTT
CDR3aa: CAISPGTYPGGNQPQHF

len: 15
j_gene: TRBJ1-2
d_gene: TRBD1
v_gene: TRBV4-1
abundance: .
CDR3nt: TGCGCCAGCAGCCAAGATCCGGACAGGGCGAGAGGCTACACCTTC
CDR3aa: CASSQDPDRARGYTF

len: 14
j_gene: TRBJ2-7
d_gene: TRBD2
v_gene: TRBV9
abundance: .
CDR3nt: TGTGCCAGCAGCGTAGGGTGGGGGGGATACGAGCAGTACTTC
CDR3aa: CASSVGWGGYEQYF

len: 15
j_gene: TRBJ2-5
d_gene: TRBD2
v_gene: TRBV4-3
abundance: .
CDR3nt: TGCGCCAGCAGCCAAGATTTGCGGGGGGGAGGGACCCAGTACTTC
CDR3aa: CASSQDLRGGGTQYF